Listed here is a single T cell receptor beta chain. Its antigen is currently unknown. Included in the TCR beta cDNA libraries were unique molecular identifiers. TCRdb re-called the PCR reads with MiXCR, one entry per CDR3 protein. This sample carries about 680,000 distinct CDR3 sequences, 59% of them seen once, and the ten largest clones take 10% to 12%. The data derive from a study of post-analysis software for immune sequencing data. Findings and limits, study-wide: Five or six TRBV segments were more frequent in patients than controls; TRBV5-6, TRBV5-1 and TRBV20-1 belonged to this group. Versus controls, multiple sclerosis patients showed significantly lower diversity (normalized Chao1).

Germline CDR1 reads SEHNR; CDR2 reads FQNEAQ (reference sequence). The CDR3 is 13 residues long. Trimming left V 3 bases short and J 7 bases short, with 10 bases between. The material sequenced was blood. The rearrangement links TRBV7-9 to TRBJ2-1; D call uncertain. This TCR was sampled from a girl aged 2 to 9 with multiple sclerosis. The CDR3 loop reads CASSFSENNEQFF. Written as DNA, the CDR3 is TGTGCCAGCAGCTTCTCAGAGAATAATGAGCAGTTCTTC.